These T cell receptor beta chains were read from a single sample in a study of T cell responses to AZD1222 COVID-19 vaccine. Sequencing was performed with immunoSEQ multiplex PCR; in TCRdb, only in-frame clones are kept and a portion is missing. The table has roughly 150,000 clones, 70% to 90% seen once. The sample here was peripheral blood, taken on day 0 of AZD1222 vaccination. The receptors originated from an adult in good health. The CDR3 runs from the conserved cysteine through the conserved F or W. D genes are given only for firm matches. The size entry is marked missing in some rows and otherwise reads once, few, many or a size class.

abundance: .
v_gene: TRBV28
j_gene: TRBJ2-5
d_gene: TRBD1
CDR3aa: CASRPDRAQETQYF
CDR3nt: TGTGCCAGCAGACCTGACAGGGCGCAAGAGACCCAGTACTTC

abundance: .
v_gene: TRBV7-2
j_gene: TRBJ2-5
d_gene: TRBD2
CDR3aa: CASSWGLAGDETQYF
CDR3nt: TGTGCCAGCAGCTGGGGACTAGCGGGAGACGAGACCCAGTACTTC

abundance: .
v_gene: TRBV18
j_gene: TRBJ1-1
d_gene: .
CDR3aa: CASSLKAATANTEAFF
CDR3nt: TGTGCCAGCTCACTTAAAGCCGCGACAGCGAACACTGAAGCTTTCTTT

abundance: .
v_gene: TRBV6-2/TRBV6-3
j_gene: TRBJ2-1
d_gene: TRBD2
CDR3aa: CASSPGGSRDEQFF
CDR3nt: TGTGCCAGCAGTCCGGGAGGGAGTCGCGATGAGCAGTTCTTC

abundance: .
v_gene: TRBV19
j_gene: TRBJ2-7
d_gene: TRBD1
CDR3aa: CASRPGTGTYEQYF
CDR3nt: TGTGCCAGTAGACCGGGGACAGGGACCTACGAGCAGTACTTC

abundance: .
v_gene: TRBV3-1/TRBV3-2
j_gene: TRBJ2-2
d_gene: .
CDR3aa: CASGTTGELFF
CDR3nt: TGTGCCAGCGGAACCACCGGGGAGCTGTTTTTT

abundance: .
v_gene: TRBV2
j_gene: TRBJ1-1
d_gene: .
CDR3aa: CASTGPSNTEAFF
CDR3nt: TGTGCCAGCACGGGACCATCGAACACTGAAGCTTTCTTT

abundance: once
v_gene: TRBV9
j_gene: TRBJ2-7
d_gene: .
CDR3aa: CASSVDLGSYEQYF
CDR3nt: TGTGCCAGCAGCGTAGACCTAGGCTCCTACGAGCAGTACTTC

abundance: .
v_gene: TRBV30
j_gene: TRBJ1-1
d_gene: .
CDR3aa: CAWRKGFRMNTEAFF
CDR3nt: TGTGCCTGGAGGAAGGGATTTCGGATGAACACTGAAGCTTTCTTT

abundance: .
v_gene: TRBV28
j_gene: TRBJ1-4
d_gene: .
CDR3aa: CATQRAPFEKLFF
CDR3nt: TGTGCCACGCAGCGGGCGCCGTTTGAAAAACTGTTTTTT

abundance: .
v_gene: TRBV6-5
j_gene: TRBJ2-3
d_gene: .
CDR3aa: CASGTQPPSTDTQYF
CDR3nt: TGTGCCAGCGGGACACAGCCACCTAGCACAGATACGCAGTATTTT

abundance: .
v_gene: TRBV28
j_gene: TRBJ1-3
d_gene: .
CDR3aa: CASSFSGTGNTIYF
CDR3nt: TGTGCCAGCAGTTTTTCTGGGACCGGAAACACCATATATTTT

abundance: .
v_gene: TRBV7-2
j_gene: TRBJ1-4
d_gene: .
CDR3aa: CASSPGINEKLFF
CDR3nt: TGTGCCAGCAGCCCTGGCATTAATGAAAAACTGTTTTTT

abundance: .
v_gene: TRBV27
j_gene: TRBJ2-1
d_gene: TRBD1
CDR3aa: CASTLTGQGGNNEQFF
CDR3nt: TGTGCCAGCACTCTGACGGGACAGGGTGGAAACAATGAGCAGTTCTTC

abundance: .
v_gene: TRBV6-1
j_gene: TRBJ2-7
d_gene: .
CDR3aa: CASSEAPLGGYEQYF
CDR3nt: TGTGCCAGCAGTGAAGCACCACTGGGGGGCTACGAGCAGTACTTC

abundance: .
v_gene: TRBV7-9
j_gene: TRBJ1-3
d_gene: .
CDR3aa: CASSPGAGGNTIYF
CDR3nt: TGTGCCAGCAGCCCAGGGGCAGGTGGAAACACCATATATTTT